These 11 T cell receptor beta chains were sequenced from one sample in a study of spatial heterogeneity in lung cancer (dated by TCRdb to about 2019). Interpreted using the paper, the time point label stands for: sample taken at primary tumor resection. Libraries were built with 5' RACE. TCRdb shows the sequencer as NextSeq 500. TCRdb reprocessing: public reads trimmed at Q25 with fastp, clones called with MiXCR, in-frame beta chains kept. Rows merge per CDR3 protein into single entries with the most common DNA and genes. The sample table holds about 39,000 distinct CDR3 sequences, of which approximately 3% were seen once. The top ten clones comprise 35% to 40% of the sample. The sample consisted of normal lung tissue next to the tumor, taken at surgery. Receptors originate from a male donor with early-stage non-small cell lung cancer.

This clonotype was counted many times. One end of the junction varies from germline; a read error may be responsible. This rearrangement joins TRBV4-1 to TRBJ2-3, with a possible D match to TRBD2 (5 bases). Germline V CDR1 and CDR2: MGHRA, YSYEKL. The CDR3 is 15 amino acids. DNA of the CDR3: TGCGCCAGCACCCAAGGACCCACGGAGGCAGATACGCAGTATTTT. The encoded protein is CASTQGPTEADTQYF.

This clonotype was observed many times. The rearrangement links TRBV5-1 to TRBJ1-6; D unclear. This CDR3 has 15 residues. V shed 1 base and J shed 7 bases, with 12 bases lying between them. Germline CDR1 reads SGHRS; CDR2 reads YFSETQ. The chain's CDR3 is CASSLQRRLNSPLHF. The CDR3 DNA follows: TGCGCCAGCAGCTTGCAGCGACGGCTCAATTCACCCCTCCACTTT.

This clonotype was seen repeatedly, ten times or more. The chain links TRBV29-1 to TRBJ2-2, with a tentative D call TRBD1 (5 bases). Germline V CDR1 and CDR2: SQVTM, ANQGSEA. The V end was cut by 6 bases, the J end by 2 bases, with 13 bases between. The length of the CDR3 is 14 residues. CDR3 residues: CSVQDSYNTGELFF. In nucleotides, the CDR3 is TGCAGCGTCCAAGACAGCTACAACACCGGGGAGCTGTTTTTT.

This clonotype was recorded many times. The CDR3 here is CASSFDRVYTEAFF. The CDR3, as DNA: TGTGCCAGCAGCTTTGACAGGGTGTACACTGAAGCTTTCTTT. V and J are TRBV7-2 and TRBJ1-1, with 7 bases fitting TRBD1. V trimming: 3 bases; J trimming: 3 bases; junction bases outside the gene matches: 4. The length of the CDR3 is 14 residues. Looked up from germline, CDR1 is SGHTA and CDR2 is FQGNSA. Complete variable domain (other parts from reference TRBV7-2 and TRBJ1-1): GAGVSQSPSNKVTEKGKDVELRCDPISGHTALYWYRQSLGQGLEFLIYFQGNSAPDKSGLPSDRFSAERTGGSVSTLTIQRTQQEDSAVYLCASSFDRVYTEAFFGQGTRLTVV.

This clonotype was counted ten times or more. This chain connects TRBV28 to TRBJ2-1, with 11 positions matching TRBD2. Germline V gene lookup returns CDR1 MDHEN and CDR2 SYDVKM. J lost 4 bases, V lost 6 bases, and 8 bases had no gene match. The CDR3 has 16 amino acids. CDR3 amino acids: CASRPQTSGIYNEQFF. The CDR3 coding sequence is TGTGCCAGCAGGCCCCAGACTAGCGGGATTTACAATGAGCAGTTCTTC.

This clonotype was seen repeatedly, ten times or more. V gene TRBV5-1 combines with J gene TRBJ2-5; D is possibly TRBD2 (5 bases). There are 14 residues in the CDR3. Trimming removed 4 bases at V and 3 bases at J, with 13 bases between. Germline lookup yields CDR1 SGHRS and CDR2 YFSETQ. CDR3 sequence (DNA): TGCGCCAGCAGCCCATCTCCGGGGAAAGAGACCCAGTACTTC. Its translation is CASSPSPGKETQYF.

This clonotype was observed a few times. V is TRBV6-5 and J is TRBJ2-7; 9 bases are shared with TRBD2. This CDR3 has 15 residues. Germline trimming cut 6 bases from V and 3 bases from J; bases unmatched to any gene: 9. Germline V lookup: CDR1 MNHEY, CDR2 SVGAGI. The CDR3 reads CASRPSSSGNYEQYF. In nucleotides, the CDR3 is TGTGCCAGCAGACCTTCTTCTAGCGGGAACTACGAGCAGTACTTC.

This clonotype came up once. The chain combines TRBV6-5 with TRBJ2-5, with D perhaps matching TRBD1 or TRBD2 (5 bases each). Trimming took 4 bases from V and 2 from J, leaving 14 bases between them. The CDR3 spans 15 residues. The V gene's germline CDR1 is MNHEY and CDR2 SVGAGI. The CDR3 sequence is CASSSLRGEQETQYF. DNA for the CDR3: TGTGCCAGCAGTTCGCTACGAGGGGAACAAGAGACCCAGTACTTC.

This clonotype has a count of ten or more. The chain uses TRBV6-5 and TRBJ2-2; D possibly corresponds to TRBD2 (6 bases). V gave up 5 bases and J gave up 6 bases, with 13 bases separating them. CDR3 length: 14 residues. Germline V lookup: CDR1 MNHEY, CDR2 SVGAGI. CDR3 sequence (DNA): TGTGCCAGCAGTAAGAATGGAGGGCCCGGGGAGCTGTTTTTT. Residues: CASSKNGGPGELFF.

There are many counts of this clonotype. It may be a read error: a sequence one base away is much more abundant. The V call is TRBV28, the J call TRBJ2-7; D ambiguous. Per the germline V gene, CDR1 is MDHEN and CDR2 is SYDVKM. The CDR3 loop spans 12 amino acids. The DNA of the CDR3 is TGTGCCAGCAGCTCGCCCGAGTACGAGCGGTACTTC. Translated: CASSSPEYERYF.

There are many counts of this clonotype. The chain recombines TRBV6-1 with TRBJ1-6; weak D call: TRBD1 (5 bases). The V and J ends lost 8 bases and 11 bases respectively, with 13 bases between them. The CDR3 runs to 12 residues. The germline gives CDR1 MNHNS, CDR2 SASEGT. The CDR3 loop is CASLGHSTPLHF. The CDR3 DNA reads as TGTGCCAGCCTTGGACACTCCACACCCCTCCACTTT.